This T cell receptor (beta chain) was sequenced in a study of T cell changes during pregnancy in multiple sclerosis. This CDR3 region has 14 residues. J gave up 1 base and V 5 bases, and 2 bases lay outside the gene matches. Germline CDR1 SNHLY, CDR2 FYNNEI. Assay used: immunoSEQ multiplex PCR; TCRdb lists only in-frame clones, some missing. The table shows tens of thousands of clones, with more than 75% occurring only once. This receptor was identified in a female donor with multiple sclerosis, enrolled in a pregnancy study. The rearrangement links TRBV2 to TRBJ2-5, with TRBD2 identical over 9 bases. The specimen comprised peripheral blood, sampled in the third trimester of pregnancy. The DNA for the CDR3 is TGTGCCAGCAGTCGACTAGCGGTCCAAGAGACCCAGTACTTC. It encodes CASSRLAVQETQYF.